The 32 T cell receptor beta chains in this list originate from one sample, sequenced in a study of cytomegalovirus exposure and HLA in healthy donors. The PCR made use of 60 Vbeta and 13 Jbeta primers. TCRdb's copy holds only in-frame clones and misses some; the assay was immunoSEQ multiplex PCR. The repertoire includes approximately 130,000 clones, 60% to 85% of them detected once, and about 3% sits in the top ten. Input material: PBMCs. All receptors come from a man in his thirties or forties in good health and CMV-seronegative.

This chain links TRBV19 with TRBJ1-3; perhaps TRBD1 as D (5 bases). Germline CDR1 and CDR2: LNHDA and SQIVND (reference sequence). V was pared by 7 bases and J by 2 bases, with 12 bases between. The CDR3 extends over 14 amino acids. CDR3 DNA: TGTGCCAGTAACAACCAGGGCCCTGGAAACACCATATATTTT. It codes for CASNNQGPGNTIYF.

In DNA, the CDR3 is TGTGCCAGCAGCTTAGAGGGTCAGGGTCGCGATGAGCAGTTCTTC. Amino acid sequence: CASSLEGQGRDEQFF. The chain couples TRBV7-6 to TRBJ2-1; perhaps TRBD1 as D (5 bases). Per germline, CDR1 SGHVS and CDR2 FNYEAQ. CDR3 length: 15 residues. V lost 1 base, J lost 8 bases, and 15 bases lay in between.

This chain connects TRBV30 to TRBJ1-3; D gene ambiguous. Between the trimmed V and J ends, which lost 2 bases and 0 bases, there was a span of 5 bases. There are 13 residues in the CDR3. Germline-derived CDR1 and CDR2 are GTSNPN and SVGIG (reference sequence). The CDR3 DNA reads as TGTGCCTGGAGTACTAGCTCTGGAAACACCATATATTTT. The encoded protein is CAWSTSSGNTIYF.

This chain links TRBV13 with TRBJ2-1; D gene uncertain. Looked up from germline, CDR1 is PRHDT and CDR2 is FYEKMQ (reference sequence). V gave up 0 bases and J gave up 8 bases, with 5 bases separating them. The CDR3 sequence is 12 residues long. The CDR3 nucleotides read TGTGCCAGCAGCTTAGGTAATGATGAGCAGTTCTTC. It encodes CASSLGNDEQFF.

The rearrangement joins TRBV11-2 to TRBJ2-7; TRBD2 is a possible D gene (6 bases). The ends were cut back, 3 bases at V and 5 bases at J, with 17 bases in the middle. From germline, CDR1 is SGHAT and CDR2 FQNNGV. The CDR3 runs 15 residues. CDR3 in amino acids: CASSFIAVRSNEQYF. CDR3 DNA: TGTGCCAGCAGCTTCATAGCGGTAAGAAGTAACGAGCAGTACTTC.

This chain joins TRBV30 and TRBJ2-2; tentative D call: TRBD2 (6 bases). V shed 1 base and J shed 0 bases, with 9 bases lying between them. Germline V gene data show CDR1 as GTSNPN and CDR2 as SVGIG (reference sequence). This CDR3 is 15 amino acids long. The CDR3 sequence: CAWSGLGTNTGELFF. The CDR3, as DNA: TGTGCCTGGAGTGGACTAGGAACGAACACCGGGGAGCTGTTTTTT.

The V gene is TRBV7-6, the J gene TRBJ1-2, with D perhaps TRBD1 (6 bases). The CDR3 sequence is 14 residues long. The germline V and J ends were trimmed by 5 bases and 4 bases, with 14 bases remaining between them. Germline values: CDR1 SGHVS, CDR2 FNYEAQ. This CDR3 reads CASSPAGGGYGYTF. CDR3 coding DNA: TGTGCCAGCAGCCCCGCGGGAGGGGGCTATGGCTACACCTTC.

This clone was seen a few times. CDR3 sequence (DNA): TGCGCCAGCAGCGGCCCAGACTTGGAAGCCTACGAGCAGTACTTC. Translated: CASSGPDLEAYEQYF. This chain uses TRBV5-1 with TRBJ2-7; no clear D. The V end was cut by 4 bases, the J end by 2 bases, with 16 bases between. Germline CDR1 is SGHRS and CDR2 is YFSETQ. This CDR3 spans 15 amino acids.

The chain combines TRBV29-1 with TRBJ2-5; D gene uncertain. This CDR3 has 10 amino acids. V was shortened by 7 bases and J by 3 bases, with 6 bases between the two germline ends. Germline CDR1 and CDR2: SQVTM and ANQGSEA. CDR3 DNA: TGCAGCGCCGAGAAAGAGACCCAGTACTTC. This codes for CSAEKETQYF.

The chain recombines TRBV29-1 with TRBJ2-2; the D is unclear. V was trimmed by 7 bases and J by 1 base, leaving 4 bases between them. CDR1 is SQVTM and CDR2 is ANQGSEA in the germline V gene. This CDR3 is 11 amino acids long. DNA of the CDR3: TGCAGCGCCATGAACACCGGGGAGCTGTTTTTT. Its translation: CSAMNTGELFF.

This clone was seen a few times. The chain joins TRBV19 to TRBJ1-1, with 7 bases matching TRBD1. Trimming cost V 8 bases and J 4 bases; bases outside gene matches: 16. This CDR3 spans 16 amino acids. The germline V gene encodes CDR1 LNHDA and CDR2 SQIVND (reference sequence). In DNA, the CDR3 is TGTGCCAGTTTCACCAACCGACAGGGAGGCGGCACTGAAGCTTTCTTT. Its protein is CASFTNRQGGGTEAFF.

A few counts support this clone. The V and J genes are TRBV14 and TRBJ1-1, with D unresolved. V lost 5 bases and J lost 3, with 16 bases in between. Germline V CDR1 and CDR2: SGHDN, FVKESK. The CDR3 extends over 15 amino acids. CDR3 sequence reads: CASSNHPGIHTEAFF. CDR3 nucleotides: TGTGCCAGCAGCAACCACCCAGGTATCCACACTGAAGCTTTCTTT. Based on the CDR3 plus reference TRBV14 and TRBJ1-1, the full variable domain is EAGVTQFPSHSVIEKGQTVTLRCDPISGHDNLYWYRRVMGKEIKFLLHFVKESKQDESGMPNNRFLAERTGGTYSTLKVQPAELEDSGVYFCASSNHPGIHTEAFFGQGTRLTVV.

V usage is TRBV27 and J usage is TRBJ2-7; a possible D gene is TRBD1 (6 bases). The length of the CDR3 is 14 residues. Trimming stripped 5 bases from V and 0 bases from J, with 11 bases between. The germline V gene encodes CDR1 MNHEY and CDR2 SMNVEV (reference sequence). CDR3 loop: CASSPGGHSYEQYF. DNA for the CDR3: TGTGCCAGCAGTCCTGGGGGACACTCCTACGAGCAGTACTTC.

This rearrangement joins TRBV9 to TRBJ1-4, with 7 positions matching TRBD1. Germline-derived CDR1 and CDR2 are SGDLS and YYNGEE. The CDR3 has 16 amino acids. Germline trimming cut 4 bases from V and 5 bases from J; bases unmatched to any gene: 11. CDR3 in amino acids: CASSPDDRVTNEKLFF. As DNA, the CDR3 is TGTGCCAGCAGCCCGGACGACAGGGTAACAAATGAAAAACTGTTTTTT.

The chain uses TRBV4-1 and TRBJ2-7, with D possibly matching TRBD1 (5 bases). Germline CDR1 reads MGHRA; CDR2 reads YSYEKL. This CDR3 region has 14 residues. V dropped 1 base and J dropped 2 bases, with 9 bases sitting between them. The CDR3 reads CASSQGTNTYEQYF. The CDR3 region has the DNA TGCGCCAGCAGCCAAGGGACAAATACCTACGAGCAGTACTTC.

V and J are TRBV4-2 and TRBJ1-2, with D perhaps matching TRBD1 (6 bases). The germline CDR1 and CDR2 sequences are LGHNA and YNFKEQ. V gave up 0 bases and J gave up 10 bases, with 15 bases separating them. The CDR3 totals 14 residues. This chain's CDR3 is CASSQEEETGPYTF. CDR3 coding DNA: TGTGCCAGCAGCCAAGAAGAGGAGACAGGACCCTACACCTTC.

This chain joins TRBV4-1 and TRBJ2-1, with 13 nucleotides matching TRBD2. The CDR3 has 14 residues. Germline CDR1 MGHRA, CDR2 YSYEKL. V trimming: 7 bases; J trimming: 6 bases; junction bases outside the gene matches: 3. CDR3: CASKGLAGINEQFF. The CDR3 coding sequence is TGCGCCAGCAAGGGACTAGCGGGGATCAATGAGCAGTTCTTC.

This clone has just a few counts. The J gene is TRBJ1-1, the V gene TRBV29-1; 9 nucleotides line up with TRBD1. V trimming: 7 bases; J trimming: 10 bases; junction bases outside the gene matches: 13. The CDR3 loop spans 13 amino acids. Per germline, CDR1 SQVTM and CDR2 ANQGSEA. The CDR3 here is CSALSTGGGVAFF. CDR3 bases: TGCAGCGCCTTATCGACAGGGGGAGGTGTAGCTTTCTTT.

The rearrangement links TRBV7-9 to TRBJ2-1, with 12 bases lining up with TRBD2. CDR3 size: 15 residues. Germline CDR1 reads SEHNR; CDR2 reads FQNEAQ (reference sequence). After removal of 5 bases from V and 5 bases from J, the junction contained 4 bases not matched to a gene. The CDR3 sequence is CASSRTSGAHNEQFF. As DNA, the CDR3 is TGTGCCAGCAGCCGGACTAGCGGGGCTCACAATGAGCAGTTCTTC.

The chain couples TRBV7-3 to TRBJ2-3, with D maybe TRBD1 (7 bases). The CDR3 runs 16 residues. Germline V lookup: CDR1 SGHTA, CDR2 FQGTGA. V shed 4 bases and J shed 3 bases, with 17 bases lying between them. The CDR3 bases are TGTGCCAGCAGCTCTCTCACCAGGGGGGCGACAGATACGCAGTATTTT. It yields the protein CASSSLTRGATDTQYF. Full variable domain (rest looked up from reference TRBV7-3 and TRBJ2-3): GAGVSQTPSNKVTEKGKYVELRCDPISGHTALYWYRQSLGQGPEFLIYFQGTGAADDSGLPNDRFFAVRPEGSVSTLKIQRTERGDSAVYLCASSSLTRGATDTQYFGPGTRLTVL.

The chain carries TRBV7-2 and TRBJ1-4, with D maybe TRBD1 (5 bases). Germline V gene lookup returns CDR1 SGHTA and CDR2 FQGNSA. The CDR3 loop spans 14 amino acids. V lost 5 bases and J lost 5, with 12 bases in between. CDR3 in DNA: TGTGCCAGCAGCCACGGGGGAACCAATGAAAAACTGTTTTTT. It is translated as CASSHGGTNEKLFF. The full variable domain, with the rest looked up from reference TRBV7-2 and TRBJ1-4, is GAGVSQSPSNKVTEKGKDVELRCDPISGHTALYWYRQSLGQGLEFLIYFQGNSAPDKSGLPSDRFSAERTGGSVSTLTIQRTQQEDSAVYLCASSHGGTNEKLFFGSGTQLSVL.

This clone was recorded a few times. The chain couples TRBV30 to TRBJ2-3; 8 bases align to TRBD2. V shed 8 bases, J shed 1 base, and the junction held 14 bases outside the gene matches. Germline CDR1 GTSNPN, CDR2 SVGIG (reference sequence). The CDR3 totals 16 residues. Here the CDR3 DNA reads TGTGCCCGATCCAGGACTAGCAGCACTCGCACAGATACGCAGTATTTT. Protein product: CARSRTSSTRTDTQYF.

Worth noting for this clone: A far larger clone is a single base away, which makes a read error likely. Distinct nucleotide sequences in the sample also encode this CDR3. CDR3: CASSDGTGGTDTQYF. The CDR3 DNA is TGTGCCAGCAGTGACGGGACTGGGGGCACAGATACGCAGTATTTT. V gene TRBV6-4 combines with J gene TRBJ2-3; a possible D gene is TRBD2 (6 bases). The CDR3 consists of 15 residues. V lost 2 bases, J lost 1 base, and 10 bases lay in between. Germline loops: CDR1 MRHNA, CDR2 SNTAGT.

J is TRBJ1-6 and V is TRBV7-9; TRBD1 matches 10 bases. The CDR3 is 15 residues long. Germline V gives CDR1 SEHNR, CDR2 FQNEAQ (reference sequence). J lost 6 bases, V lost 7 bases, and 6 bases had no gene match. The CDR3 reads CASNRQGAGNSPLHF. CDR3 DNA sequence: TGTGCCAGCAACCGACAGGGGGCTGGTAATTCACCCCTCCACTTT.

This clone is a singleton in its sample. The chain carries TRBV19 and TRBJ2-6; no clear D. The germline CDR1 and CDR2 sequences are LNHDA and SQIVND (reference sequence). The CDR3 spans 14 residues. V gave up 3 bases and J gave up 1 base, with 4 bases separating them. CDR3 bases: TGTGCCAGTAGTATCACTTCTGGGGCCAACGTCCTGACTTTC. Translated, it gives CASSITSGANVLTF. Looking up the rest from reference TRBV19 and TRBJ2-6 gives the full variable domain: DGGITQSPKYLFRKEGQNVTLSCEQNLNHDAMYWYRQDPGQGLRLIYYSQIVNDFQKGDIAEGYSVSREKKESFPLTVTSAQKNPTAFYLCASSITSGANVLTFGAGSRLTVL.

The chain employs TRBV30 and TRBJ2-2; 7 bases are a match to TRBD2. V lost 2 bases, J lost 4 bases, and 25 bases stayed unmatched. Germline V gene sequence: CDR1 GTSNPN, CDR2 SVGIG (reference sequence). The CDR3 runs to 21 residues. The CDR3 spells CAWSKSRHLGRIAARTGELFF. As DNA, the CDR3 is TGTGCCTGGAGTAAGTCCCGACACCTCGGGAGGATAGCGGCCCGCACCGGGGAGCTGTTTTTT. The entire variable domain, with the rest obtained from reference TRBV30 and TRBJ2-2, is as follows: SQTIHQWPATLVQPVGSPLSLECTVEGTSNPNLYWYRQAAGRGLQLLFYSVGIGQISSEVPQNLSASRPQDRQFILSSKKLLLSDSGFYLCAWSKSRHLGRIAARTGELFFGEGSRLTVL.

This clone was picked up one time. This rearrangement joins TRBV7-9 to TRBJ1-5; D is perhaps TRBD1 (5 bases). Germline values: CDR1 SEHNR, CDR2 FQNEAQ (reference sequence). V lost 3 bases, J lost 10 bases, and 10 bases lay in between. The CDR3 spans 12 residues. DNA of the CDR3: TGTGCCAGCAGCTTGCCTCAGGGACCCCAGCATTTT. It translates to CASSLPQGPQHF.

Worth noting for this clone: The sample has other DNA sequences that encode this CDR3 too. The chain links TRBV5-4 to TRBJ2-1, with D uncertain. In germline, CDR1 is SGHNT, CDR2 YYREEE (reference sequence). Between the trimmed V and J ends, which lost 2 bases and 4 bases, there was a span of 7 bases. The CDR3 contains 13 residues. As DNA, the CDR3 is TGTGCCAGCAGCTTCACAGAGTACAATGAGCAGTTCTTC. Translated, it gives CASSFTEYNEQFF.

The chain joins TRBV10-3 to TRBJ1-1; D is perhaps TRBD1 (6 bases). V dropped 4 bases and J dropped 5 bases, with 17 bases sitting between them. Germline assignment: CDR1 ENHRY and CDR2 SYGVKD. The CDR3 has 15 amino acids. Here the CDR3 DNA reads TGTGCCATCAGTGGGAAGATCAGGGGAGGGACTGAAGCTTTCTTT. Protein sequence: CAISGKIRGGTEAFF.

The CDR3 region has the DNA TGCAGCGTTGAAACTAGCTACAATGAGCAGTTCTTC. Protein: CSVETSYNEQFF. This chain links TRBV29-1 with TRBJ2-1, with D possibly TRBD2 on 5 matching bases. CDR1 is SQVTM, CDR2 ANQGSEA, per germline. The V end was cut by 2 bases, the J end by 3 bases, with 5 bases between. The CDR3 is made up of 12 amino acids.

This clone was found a few times. The CDR3 nucleotides read TGTGCCAGCAGACAGGGACAATTTAACACTGAAGCTTTCTTT. Its protein product is CASRQGQFNTEAFF. This chain links TRBV28 with TRBJ1-1; D might be TRBD1 (6 bases). The germline V and J ends were trimmed by 6 bases and 2 bases, with 13 bases remaining between them. Germline V gene lookup returns CDR1 MDHEN and CDR2 SYDVKM. The CDR3 has 14 residues.

This clone was picked up a small number of times. This chain connects TRBV19 to TRBJ1-5, with D unclear. The CDR3 runs to 15 residues. Germline V gives CDR1 LNHDA, CDR2 SQIVND (reference sequence). Trimming took 3 bases from V and 4 from J, leaving 13 bases between them. CDR3 amino acids: CASSMVLALNQPQHF. CDR3 nucleotides: TGTGCCAGTAGTATGGTTCTGGCTTTAAATCAGCCCCAGCATTTT.